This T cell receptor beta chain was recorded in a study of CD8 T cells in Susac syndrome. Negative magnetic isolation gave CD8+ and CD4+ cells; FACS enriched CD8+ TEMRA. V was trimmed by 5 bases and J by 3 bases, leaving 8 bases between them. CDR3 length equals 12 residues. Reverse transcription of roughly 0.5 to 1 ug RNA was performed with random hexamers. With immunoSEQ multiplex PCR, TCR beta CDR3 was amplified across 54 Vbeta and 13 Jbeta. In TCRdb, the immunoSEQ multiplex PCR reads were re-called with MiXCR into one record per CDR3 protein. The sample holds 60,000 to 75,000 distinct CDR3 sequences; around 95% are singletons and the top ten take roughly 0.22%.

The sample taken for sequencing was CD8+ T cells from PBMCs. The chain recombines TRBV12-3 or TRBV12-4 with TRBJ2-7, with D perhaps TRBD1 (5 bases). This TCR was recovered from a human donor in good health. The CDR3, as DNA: TGTGCCAGCAGTCTAACAGGCTACGAGCAGTACTTC. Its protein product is CASSLTGYEQYF.